Presented here are 29 T cell receptor beta chains from one specimen sequenced in a study of post-analysis software for immune sequencing data. Study outcomes and limitations: Elevated frequency relative to controls characterized roughly five TRBV segments in patients, TRBV5-6, TRBV5-1 and TRBV20-1 among them.

Sequencing libraries made from TCR beta cDNA carried unique molecular identifiers. TCRdb re-called the PCR reads through MiXCR, storing one row per CDR3 protein. The table includes approximately 730,000 distinct CDR3 sequences, 25% to 30% detected once. These receptors have no identified antigens. The source material was blood. These receptors originate from a girl under 18 with multiple sclerosis.

This clonotype is a singleton in its sample. The J gene is TRBJ2-5, the V gene TRBV20-1; D ambiguous. This CDR3 contains 13 residues. CDR1 and CDR2 (germline): DFQATT, SNEGSKA (reference sequence). Trimming removed 3 bases at V and 3 bases at J, with 11 bases between. The CDR3 nucleotides read TGCAGTGCTAGTCCATCCAGGAAAGAGACCCAGTACTTC. This codes for CSASPSRKETQYF.

The chain carries TRBV11-2 and TRBJ2-1, with a tentative D call TRBD2 (5 bases). V lost 1 base and J 6 bases, leaving 10 bases between the germline ends. The CDR3 runs 14 residues. Germline V lookup: CDR1 SGHAT, CDR2 FQNNGV. The CDR3: CASSLASWTNEQFF. The CDR3 nucleotides read TGTGCCAGCAGCTTAGCTAGCTGGACCAATGAGCAGTTCTTC. The full variable domain, completed using reference TRBV11-2 and TRBJ2-1, is EAGVAQSPRYKIIEKRQSVAFWCNPISGHATLYWYQQILGQGPKLLIQFQNNGVVDDSQLPKDRFSAERLKGVDSTLKIQPAKLEDSAVYLCASSLASWTNEQFFGPGTRLTVL.

This clonotype has a handful of counts. The chain carries TRBV18 and TRBJ2-1; D is unresolved. This CDR3 has 13 amino acids. V shed 6 bases and J shed 9 bases, with 15 bases lying between them. Germline V gene data show CDR1 as KGHSH and CDR2 as LQKENI. The CDR3 DNA follows: TGTGCCAGCTCCCAGATCGTACAGAGTGAGCAGTTCTTC. This codes for CASSQIVQSEQFF. The entire variable domain, with the rest obtained from reference TRBV18 and TRBJ2-1, is as follows: NAGVMQNPRHLVRRRGQEARLRCSPMKGHSHVYWYRQLPEEGLKFMVYLQKENIIDESGMPKERFSAEFPKEGPSILRIQQVVRGDSAAYFCASSQIVQSEQFFGPGTRLTVL.

In regard to this clonotype: No conserved phenylalanine or tryptophan is present at the end of the CDR3, so a read error is the likely explanation. The V gene is TRBV20-1, the J gene TRBJ2-7; D not certain. Germline V gene data show CDR1 as DFQATT and CDR2 as SNEGSKA (reference sequence). V was clipped by 3 bases and J by 2 bases, with 17 bases between them. The length of the CDR3 is 15 residues. For the CDR3, the DNA is TGCAGTGCTAGGGGCACCCTGAGTCAGGCCTACGAGCAGTACTCC. Its protein product is CSARGTLSQAYEQYS.

V is TRBV4-1 and J is TRBJ2-5; 12 nucleotides align to TRBD2. With V trimmed by 3 bases and J by 5 bases, 4 bases remained unmatched. This CDR3 region has 15 residues. Germline CDR1 reads MGHRA; CDR2 reads YSYEKL. CDR3 amino acids: CASSHPGLAGETQYF. The CDR3 DNA sequence: TGCGCCAGCAGCCACCCCGGACTAGCGGGGGAGACCCAGTACTTC.

This clonotype occurred many times. The chain joins TRBV7-9 to TRBJ2-1, with TRBD2 identical over 9 bases. CDR1 and CDR2 (germline): SEHNR, FQNEAQ (reference sequence). The CDR3 sequence is 15 residues long. Unmatched junction bases numbered 5, after V lost 4 bases and J lost 4 bases. Written as DNA, the CDR3 is TGTGCCAGCAGCTCGAGCGGGAGGTCTTACAATGAGCAGTTCTTC. Residues: CASSSSGRSYNEQFF.

The chain combines TRBV12-3 or TRBV12-4 with TRBJ2-2; 11 positions agree with TRBD2. The CDR3 covers 18 residues. The junction had 10 bases not matched to a gene; V was cut back by 3 bases and J by 4 bases. In DNA form, the CDR3 reads TGTGCCAGCAGTTTGCGCCTAGCGGGAGGTCCTAGCACCGGGGAGCTGTTTTTT. It yields the protein CASSLRLAGGPSTGELFF.

CDR3 in amino acids: CASSRQSNSPLHF. CDR3 DNA: TGTGCCAGCAGTCGACAGAGCAATTCACCCCTCCACTTT. V gene TRBV25-1 combines with J gene TRBJ1-6; D might be TRBD1 (5 bases). The CDR3 length is 13 residues. The germline gives CDR1 MGHDK, CDR2 SYGVNS. Trimming pared 5 bases from V and 7 bases from J, leaving 9 bases between.

This clonotype was counted ten times or more. The chain carries TRBV4-1 and TRBJ2-7, with D perhaps TRBD2 (6 bases). This CDR3 is 15 amino acids long. From germline, CDR1 is MGHRA and CDR2 YSYEKL. V gave up 1 base and J gave up 4 bases, with 14 bases separating them. The CDR3 region has the DNA TGCGCCAGCAGCCAAGTTGGGACGGGAGAATACGAGCAGTACTTC. This gives the protein CASSQVGTGEYEQYF.

The chain is built from TRBV4-2 and TRBJ2-3, with 8 bases identical to TRBD2. The CDR3 is 15 residues long. V lost 4 bases to trimming and J lost 2 bases; unmatched junction nucleotides: 5. Per the germline V gene, CDR1 is LGHNA and CDR2 is YNFKEQ. CDR3 DNA: TGTGCCAGCAGCCGAGGCGGGGGGAACACAGATACGCAGTATTTT. Translated, it gives CASSRGGGNTDTQYF.

The chain carries TRBV12-3 or TRBV12-4 and TRBJ1-2; maybe TRBD1 (5 bases). This CDR3 spans 14 amino acids. The V and J ends lost 9 bases and 3 bases respectively, with 17 bases between them. The CDR3 coding sequence is TGTGCCAGTAGCCTTTACAGGCTAGACTATGGCTACACCTTC. This codes for CASSLYRLDYGYTF.

CDR3 sequence: CATSRDNTDYNEQYF. The CDR3 DNA sequence: TGTGCCACCAGCAGAGACAATACGGACTACAATGAGCAGTACTTC. The chain joins TRBV15 to TRBJ2-1; possibly TRBD2 for D (6 bases). The end of the DNA fits TRBJ2-7 better, so the J call may be wrong. The length of the CDR3 is 15 residues. Germline-derived CDR1 and CDR2 are LNHNV and YYDKDF (reference sequence).

This clonotype was counted a few times. The chain links TRBV6-1 to TRBJ1-2; no reliable D call. This CDR3 is built from 14 residues. Trimming took off 3 bases at V and 4 bases at J, with 12 bases between the two ends. The germline V gene has CDR1 MNHNS and CDR2 SASEGT. The CDR3 spells CASSESSSLYGYTF. The CDR3 nucleotides are TGTGCCAGCAGTGAGAGCAGTAGCCTCTATGGCTACACCTTC.

The J gene is TRBJ2-5, the V gene TRBV10-3; D remains ambiguous. Trimming removed 6 bases from V and 4 bases from J, with 12 bases in between. The germline CDR1 and CDR2 sequences are ENHRY and SYGVKD. There are 13 residues in the CDR3. The CDR3 sequence is CAISPNPRETQYF. Written as DNA, the CDR3 is TGTGCCATCAGCCCAAACCCGAGAGAGACCCAGTACTTC.

This chain uses TRBV20-1 with TRBJ2-5; TRBD2 matches 12 bases. CDR3 length: 17 residues. The germline gives CDR1 DFQATT, CDR2 SNEGSKA (reference sequence). V shed 1 base, J shed 1 base, and the junction held 7 bases outside the gene matches. CDR3 bases: TGCAGTGCTAGAGTAAAGCCTAGCGGGAGGGCCCAAGAGACCCAGTACTTC. This codes for CSARVKPSGRAQETQYF.

This clonotype was counted many times. V usage is TRBV10-3 and J usage is TRBJ2-7, with D possibly matching TRBD1 (6 bases). The V end was cut by 2 bases, the J end by 3 bases, with 11 bases between. CDR3 length: 14 amino acids. CDR1 and CDR2 (germline): ENHRY, SYGVKD. CDR3 sequence: CAISEEQGVYEQYF. In nucleotides, the CDR3 is TGTGCCATCAGTGAGGAACAGGGAGTCTACGAGCAGTACTTC.

Note on this clonotype: Just one base apart from a much larger clone, this may be a read error. The chain is built from TRBV7-2 and TRBJ2-5; 12 bases agree with TRBD2. The J call is uncertain, as TRBJ2-7 better fits the DNA end. CDR1 and CDR2 from the germline V gene are SGHTA and FQGNSA. This CDR3 comprises 14 residues. Here the CDR3 DNA reads TGTGCCAGCAGCTCTAGCGGGGGGGCCTACGAGCAGTACTTC. Translated, it gives CASSSSGGAYEQYF.

On this clonotype itself: Given the absence of the conserved phenylalanine or tryptophan at the CDR3 end, a read error is likely. This chain uses TRBV4-1 with TRBJ2-6; TRBD2 is a possible D gene (5 bases). Germline V CDR1 and CDR2: MGHRA, YSYEKL. The CDR3 sequence is 17 residues long. Trimming took off 2 bases at V and 8 bases at J, with 19 bases between the two ends. In DNA form, the CDR3 reads TGCGCCAGCAGCCAACCTGGCGGGCCCGGCGGCACCAACGTCCTGACTTCC. Protein product: CASSQPGGPGGTNVLTS.

The chain carries TRBV28 and TRBJ2-7; 11 bases agree with TRBD1. Germline V gives CDR1 MDHEN, CDR2 SYDVKM. The CDR3 sequence is 15 residues long. Losses at the gene ends were 5 bases for V and 4 bases for J; bases not matched to a gene: 7. CDR3 DNA: TGTGCCAGCAGTAAGAGGACAGGGGGCTCTTACGAGCAGTACTTC. Its protein product is CASSKRTGGSYEQYF. Using reference TRBV28 and TRBJ2-7 for the parts outside the CDR3, the full variable domain is DVKVTQSSRYLVKRTGEKVFLECVQDMDHENMFWYRQDPGLGLRLIYFSYDVKMKEKGDIPEGYSVSREKKERFSLILESASTNQTSMYLCASSKRTGGSYEQYFGPGTRLTVT.

Many counts were recorded for this clonotype. CDR3 DNA: TGTGCCAGCAGTGAAGGGGCTAGCGGGAGTTATGAGCAGTTCTTC. Translating gives CASSEGASGSYEQFF. The chain links TRBV6-1 to TRBJ2-1; 10 bases fit TRBD2. Germline V CDR1 and CDR2: MNHNS, SASEGT. The junction had 5 bases not matched to a gene; V was cut back by 1 base and J by 8 bases. The CDR3 contains 15 residues.

CDR3 region: CASSGRDRLAKNIQYF. The CDR3 DNA follows: TGTGCCAGCAGTGGAAGGGACAGACTAGCCAAAAACATTCAGTACTTC. The chain combines TRBV6-1 with TRBJ2-4, with 7 bases aligning to TRBD1. The V gene's germline CDR1 is MNHNS and CDR2 SASEGT. CDR3 length: 16 amino acids. With 4 bases clipped from V and 0 bases from J, the junction kept 6 bases outside the gene matches.

Only one count was recorded for this clonotype. The J gene is TRBJ1-6, the V gene TRBV25-1; D ambiguous. Trimming pared 7 bases from V and 0 bases from J, leaving 10 bases between. Germline lookup yields CDR1 MGHDK and CDR2 SYGVNS. The CDR3 runs 15 residues. The CDR3, as DNA: TGTGCCAGCACCCTGGGCAGCTCCTATAATTCACCCCTCCACTTT. It translates to CASTLGSSYNSPLHF.

V usage is TRBV5-6 and J usage is TRBJ2-6; 7 positions agree with TRBD1. CDR3 size: 16 residues. From germline, CDR1 is SGHDT and CDR2 YYEEEE. J gave up 3 bases and V 6 bases, and 9 bases lay outside the gene matches. CDR3 amino acids: CASTRLTGIGANVLTF. The CDR3 bases are TGTGCCAGCACACGATTGACAGGGATTGGGGCCAACGTCCTGACTTTC. Full variable domain (outside the CDR3, taken from reference TRBV5-6 and TRBJ2-6): DAGVTQSPTHLIKTRGQQVTLRCSPKSGHDTVSWYQQALGQGPQFIFQYYEEEERQRGNFPDRFSGHQFPNYSSELNVNALLLGDSALYLCASTRLTGIGANVLTFGAGSRLTVL.

This rearrangement joins TRBV5-4 to TRBJ2-2, with D tentatively TRBD2 (6 bases). From germline, CDR1 is SGHNT and CDR2 YYREEE (reference sequence). The CDR3 extends over 16 amino acids. V gave up 0 bases and J gave up 1 base, with 10 bases separating them. Here the CDR3 reads CASSLVYGRNTGELFF. As DNA, the CDR3 is TGTGCCAGCAGCTTGGTTTACGGGAGGAACACCGGGGAGCTGTTTTTT.

The rearrangement joins TRBV20-1 to TRBJ2-3, with 8 bases fitting TRBD2. CDR3 size: 15 residues. From germline, CDR1 is DFQATT and CDR2 SNEGSKA (reference sequence). CDR3: CRVAGGSSGTDTQYF. CDR3 bases: TGCCGCGTTGCGGGAGGCTCATCTGGGACAGATACGCAGTATTTT.

V and J are TRBV20-1 and TRBJ2-1, with D uncertain. Looked up from germline, CDR1 is DFQATT and CDR2 is SNEGSKA (reference sequence). This CDR3 is 13 amino acids long. The V end was cut by 8 bases, the J end by 6 bases, with 17 bases between. The CDR3 DNA reads TGCAGTTCCCCCTCAGGATTCTCCAATGAGCAGTTCTTC. It codes for CSSPSGFSNEQFF.

This clonotype was picked up a small number of times. The chain uses TRBV29-1 and TRBJ1-4; TRBD1 aligns across 9 bases. The CDR3 consists of 13 residues. Trimming took 7 bases from V and 7 from J; bases not matched to a gene: 7. Germline V gives CDR1 SQVTM, CDR2 ANQGSEA. The CDR3 sequence: CSGRVTGGEKLFF. For the CDR3, the DNA is TGCAGCGGTCGGGTGACAGGGGGTGAAAAACTGTTTTTT.

This clonotype appeared many times. V gene TRBV4-1 combines with J gene TRBJ1-2; no clear D. In germline, CDR1 is MGHRA, CDR2 YSYEKL. V dropped 4 bases and J dropped 8 bases, with 11 bases sitting between them. The CDR3 is 12 residues long. DNA of the CDR3: TGCGCCAGCAGCCCCGGCGGGCGGGGCTACACCTTC. Encoded protein: CASSPGGRGYTF.

This clonotype was found once. The rearrangement links TRBV11-2 to TRBJ2-3; no clear D. V was shortened by 0 bases and J by 9 bases, with 10 bases between the two germline ends. Germline-derived CDR1 and CDR2 are SGHAT and FQNNGV. This CDR3 region has 13 residues. The CDR3 DNA reads TGTGCCAGCAGCTTAGATCGCGGATCAACGCAGTATTTT. This codes for CASSLDRGSTQYF.